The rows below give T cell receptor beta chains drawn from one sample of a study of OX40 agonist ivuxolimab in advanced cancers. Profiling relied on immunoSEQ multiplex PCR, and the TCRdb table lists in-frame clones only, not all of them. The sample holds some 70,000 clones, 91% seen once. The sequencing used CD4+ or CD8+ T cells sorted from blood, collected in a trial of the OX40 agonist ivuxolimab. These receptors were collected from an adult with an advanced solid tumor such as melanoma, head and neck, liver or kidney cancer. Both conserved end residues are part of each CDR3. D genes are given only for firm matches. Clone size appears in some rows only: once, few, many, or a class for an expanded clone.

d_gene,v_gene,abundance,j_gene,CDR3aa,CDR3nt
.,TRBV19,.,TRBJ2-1,CASSIWESGVDEQFF,TGTGCCAGTAGTATTTGGGAGTCGGGCGTCGATGAGCAGTTCTTC
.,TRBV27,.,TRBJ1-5,CASRLQGGNQPQHF,TGTGCCAGCCGCCTACAGGGTGGCAATCAGCCCCAGCATTTT
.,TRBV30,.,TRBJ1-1,CAWSLENTEAFF,TGTGCCTGGAGCCTGGAGAACACTGAAGCTTTCTTT
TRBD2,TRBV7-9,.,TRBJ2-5,CASSPGLAGGHGETQYF,TGTGCCAGCAGCCCGGGACTAGCGGGAGGGCATGGTGAGACCCAGTACTTC
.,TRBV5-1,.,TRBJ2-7,CASSLASGAFYEQYF,TGCGCCAGCAGCTTGGCGTCAGGGGCCTTTTACGAGCAGTACTTC
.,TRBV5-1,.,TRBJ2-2,CASSLTTGPYNTGELFF,TGCGCCAGCAGTTTAACAACAGGGCCTTATAACACCGGGGAGCTGTTTTTT
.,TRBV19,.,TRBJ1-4,CASSRWGANEKLFF,TGTGCCAGTAGTAGATGGGGAGCTAATGAAAAACTGTTTTTT
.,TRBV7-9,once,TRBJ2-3,CASETADTQYF,TGTGCCAGCGAAACAGCAGATACGCAATATTTT
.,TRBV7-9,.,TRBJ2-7,CASSLSGIPRQYF,TGTGCCAGCAGCTTATCAGGGATACCGAGGCAGTACTTC
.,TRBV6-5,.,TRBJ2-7,CASSPLVLQSYEQYF,TGTGCCAGCAGCCCACTAGTGCTCCAGTCCTACGAGCAGTACTTC
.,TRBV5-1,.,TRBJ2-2,CACKLWREGTGELFF,TGCGCCTGCAAACTTTGGCGGGAAGGGACCGGGGAGCTGTTTTTT
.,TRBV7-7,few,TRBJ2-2,CASRRGNTGELFF,TGTGCCAGCAGACGGGGGAACACCGGGGAGCTGTTTTTT
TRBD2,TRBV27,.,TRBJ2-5,CASSLTGTSGRVSRKGETQYF,TGTGCCAGCAGTCTGACCGGGACTAGCGGGAGAGTATCGAGAAAGGGAGAGACCCAGTACTTC
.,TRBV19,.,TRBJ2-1,CASSPTQSVQFF,TGTGCCAGTAGTCCTACGCAGTCGGTGCAGTTCTTC
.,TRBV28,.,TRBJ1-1,CASSTGGKNTEAFF,TGTGCCAGCAGTACTGGGGGGAAGAACACTGAAGCTTTCTTT
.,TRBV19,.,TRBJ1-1,CASSIGRTYRNKTEAFF,TGTGCCAGTAGTATCGGCCGAACATATAGGAACAAGACTGAAGCTTTCTTT